Below are 3 T cell receptor beta chains sequenced from a single sample in a study of cytomegalovirus exposure and HLA in healthy donors. The study ran its PCR with 60 Vbeta and 13 Jbeta primers. Sequencing was performed with immunoSEQ multiplex PCR; in TCRdb, only in-frame clones are kept and a portion is missing. This table holds about 99,000 clones, around 80% found once. Material for sequencing was PBMCs. Receptors were obtained from a woman between 40 and 55 years old in good health and CMV-seronegative.

The gene calls are TRBV5-1 and TRBJ1-6, with 9 bases lining up with TRBD1. This CDR3 spans 16 amino acids. J gave up 6 bases and V 3 bases, and 7 bases lay outside the gene matches. Germline CDR1 SGHRS, CDR2 YFSETQ. This chain's CDR3 is CASSWKTGQGNSPLHF. CDR3 DNA: TGCGCCAGCAGCTGGAAAACGGGACAGGGTAATTCACCCCTCCACTTT.

The chain links TRBV27 to TRBJ2-7; TRBD2 aligns across 8 bases. The junction had 9 bases not matched to a gene; V was cut back by 3 bases and J by 5 bases. This CDR3 is 15 amino acids long. Germline loops: CDR1 MNHEY, CDR2 SMNVEV (reference sequence). In nucleotides, the CDR3 is TGTGCCAGCAGTTTCAGGACTAGCAAAGGGGACGAGCAGTACTTC. Translation: CASSFRTSKGDEQYF.

This chain connects TRBV9 to TRBJ2-1; tentative D call: TRBD2 (5 bases). CDR3 length: 16 residues. Germline CDR1 SGDLS, CDR2 YYNGEE. Trimming removed 6 bases at V and 8 bases at J, with 24 bases between. CDR3: CASTLMPEGGWYEQFF. In DNA form, the CDR3 reads TGTGCCAGCACCCTTATGCCCGAGGGTGGGTGGTATGAGCAGTTCTTC.